One TCR beta chain is described in this entry. This clonotype appeared many times. Its antigen specificity is not known. No clone much larger than this one lies a single base away; base qualities are absent. Spanning cysteine to phenylalanine, the CDR3 consists of 13 amino acids. Here the CDR3 DNA is all that survives: 39 bases in frame from base 1. V is shortened by 5 bases, J by 4 bases, and the region joining them spans 11 bases. In the germline V gene, CDR1 corresponds to SGHVS and CDR2 to FQNEAQ. TCRdb records Illumina HiSeq 1500 as the sequencer. The raw public reads went through TCRdb reprocessing: fastp at Q25, MiXCR clone calling, in-frame beta chains kept. Entries that share a CDR3 protein sequence are merged under the most common genes and DNA. The table for this sample lists 60,000 to 75,000 distinct CDR3 sequences; under 30% of them were counted only once. The biggest ten clones account for 59% of the sample.

The data were obtained in a study of T cell repertoires in cytomegalovirus infection (dated by TCRdb to about 2019). About the full investigation: Recently identified HLA-C-restricted CMV epitopes, whose presentation resists viral immunomodulation, were targeted by peptide stimulations together with well-studied HLA-B-restricted epitopes. Donor HLA type was relevant to the analysis, because carriage of CMV infection together with the matching HLA type was indicated by public TCR beta signatures.

Read against the paper, the sample's treatment or condition label means: in vitro stimulation with specific CMV peptide epitopes to enrich CMV-specific T cells. What the authors observed across the whole study: Cumulative frequency of public TCR beta family members discriminated carriers of CMV infection plus the relevant HLA type in this cohort and an independent approximately 350-donor cohort. In the ex vivo response, HLA-C-restricted CMV-specific TCR beta clonotypes were dominant, and in two of eight donors the single most frequent clonotype came from this HLA-C-restricted group.

This receptor chain uses TRBV7-8 and TRBJ1-1; no D gene is confidently identified. The clonotype was recovered from a human donor in good health (CMV status not recorded). Some clones in this sample may be carry-over from other donors' samples. This sample comprised CD8+ T cells from cultured PBMCs, obtained from culture after CMV antigen stimulation. The CDR3 has the sequence CASSPSEGTEAFF. Read as DNA, the sequence is TGTGCCAGCAGCCCCTCGGAAGGCACTGAAGCTTTCTTT.